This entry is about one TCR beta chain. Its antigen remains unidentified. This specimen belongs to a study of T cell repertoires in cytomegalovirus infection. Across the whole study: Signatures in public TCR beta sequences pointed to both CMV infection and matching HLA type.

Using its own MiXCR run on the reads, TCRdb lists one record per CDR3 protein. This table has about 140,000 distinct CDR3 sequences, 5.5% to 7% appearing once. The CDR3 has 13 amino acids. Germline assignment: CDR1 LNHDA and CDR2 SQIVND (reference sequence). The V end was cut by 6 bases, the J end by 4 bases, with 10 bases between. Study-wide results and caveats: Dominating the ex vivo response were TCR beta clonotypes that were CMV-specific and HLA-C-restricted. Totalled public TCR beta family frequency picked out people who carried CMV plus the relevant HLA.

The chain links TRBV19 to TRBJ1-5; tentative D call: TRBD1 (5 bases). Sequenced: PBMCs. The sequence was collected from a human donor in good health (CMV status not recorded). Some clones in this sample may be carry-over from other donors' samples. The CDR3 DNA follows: TGTGCCAGTAGAACGGGGACTAATCAGCCCCAGCATTTT. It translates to CASRTGTNQPQHF.